This T cell receptor (beta chain) stems from a study of regulatory T cells in long-lasting Graves disease. This clonotype was counted many times. Time point meaning: newly diagnosed GD, antithyroid drugs for less than 3 months. PBMCs provided the RNA from which the TCR library was made. Building of the TCR beta libraries involved iRepertoire HTBI primers and Arm-PCR of CDR3 regions. TCRdb re-analysed the multiplex PCR reads in MiXCR, keeping a single row per CDR3 protein. The table has roughly 380,000 distinct CDR3 sequences, about a sixth seen once. The V gene end was trimmed by 4 bases and the J gene end by 4 bases; junction bases not matched to a gene: 3. The CDR3 consists of 14 residues. The V gene's germline CDR1 is SEHNR and CDR2 FQNEAQ (reference sequence). This same sample was also part of a study on T cells in Graves' hyperthyroidism and ophthalmopathy. That work adds: HTBI primers were employed in a first-round RT-PCR of the TCR CDR3.

The rearrangement links TRBV7-9 to TRBJ2-1; 8 nucleotides line up with TRBD1. The sequences come from peripheral blood mononuclear cells (PBMCs), collected at new diagnosis, from a patient treated with antithyroid drugs. The receptor's source is a man aged 40-49 years with Graves disease. Here the CDR3 reads CASSSDRGYNEQFF. DNA for the CDR3: TGTGCCAGCAGCTCAGACAGGGGATACAATGAGCAGTTCTTC.